This TCR beta chain derives from a study of Ad26.COV2.S vaccination and SARS-CoV-2 variants. Findings and caveats of the study: Analytic work on TCR breadth and depth might have understated the full extent of total T cell responses. Spike-specific TCR breadth ran higher among vaccine recipients than placebo recipients. Placebo and vaccine recipients had non-spike TCR breadth that was similar.

This clone was recorded only once. Its cognate antigen is unknown. The germline CDR1 and CDR2 sequences are MNHNY and SVGAGI (reference sequence). CDR3 length: 14 amino acids. Trimming removed 4 bases at V and 2 bases at J, with 10 bases between. The protocol was immunoSEQ multiplex PCR, while the TCRdb copy is restricted to in-frame clones and leaves out a portion. The sample shows around 140,000 clones, 86% of them seen only once. This sequence joins TRBV6-6 and TRBJ2-3; a weak D match, TRBD2 (5 bases). This TCR was recovered from a human donor who had recovered from COVID-19. Sequences were derived from peripheral blood, sampled after recovery from COVID-19. CDR3 nucleotide sequence: TGTGCCAGCAGTTTGCAGACTACCACAGATACGCAGTATTTT. Protein: CASSLQTTTDTQYF.